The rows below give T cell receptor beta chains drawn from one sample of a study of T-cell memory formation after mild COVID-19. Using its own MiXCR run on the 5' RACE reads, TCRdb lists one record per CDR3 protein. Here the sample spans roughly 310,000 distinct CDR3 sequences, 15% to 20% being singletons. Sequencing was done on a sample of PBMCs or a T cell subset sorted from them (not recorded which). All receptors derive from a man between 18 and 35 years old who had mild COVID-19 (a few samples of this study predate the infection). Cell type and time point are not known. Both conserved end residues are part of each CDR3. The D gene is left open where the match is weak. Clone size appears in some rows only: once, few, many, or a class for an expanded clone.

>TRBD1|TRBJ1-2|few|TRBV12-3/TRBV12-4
TGTGCCAGCGGCCATCCCGACAGGGAGGCAAATGGCTACACCTTC
CASGHPDREANGYTF
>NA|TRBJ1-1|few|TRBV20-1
TGCAGTGCCTGGGTATATTTCACTGAAGCTTTCTTT
CSAWVYFTEAFF
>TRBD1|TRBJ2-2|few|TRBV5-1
TGCGCCAGCAGCCAAGGGACAGGGTATTACGGCGGGGAGCTGTTTTTT
CASSQGTGYYGGELFF
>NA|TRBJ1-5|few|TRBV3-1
TGTGCCAGCAGCCAAGATCCGGGTTCGGCTCAGCCCCAGCATTTT
CASSQDPGSAQPQHF
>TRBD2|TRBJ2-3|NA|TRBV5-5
TGTGCCAGCAGCTTGGTCTTAGCGGGGGGTTCCACTAGCACAGATACGCAGTATTTT
CASSLVLAGGSTSTDTQYF
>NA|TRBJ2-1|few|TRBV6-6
TGTGCCAGCAGAATAACCCTCACTTACAATGAGCAGTTCTTC
CASRITLTYNEQFF
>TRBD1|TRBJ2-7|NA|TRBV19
TGTGCCAGTAGTCTGGACAGGGGTATCCACGAGCAGTACTTC
CASSLDRGIHEQYF
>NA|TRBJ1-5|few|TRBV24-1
TGTGCCACCAGCCGGGGCCTGGGACCCCAGCATTTT
CATSRGLGPQHF
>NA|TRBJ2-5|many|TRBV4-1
TGCGCCAGCAGCCAACCCGGGGCGGAGACCCAGTACTTC
CASSQPGAETQYF
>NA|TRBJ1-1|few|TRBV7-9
TGTGCCAGCAGCCCAGGGCGGGGGGCCCACACTGAAGCTTTCTTT
CASSPGRGAHTEAFF
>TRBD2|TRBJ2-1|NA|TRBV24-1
TGTGCCACCAGTGATCCAGCGGGGATATACAATGAGCAGTTCTTC
CATSDPAGIYNEQFF
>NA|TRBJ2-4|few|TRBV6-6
TGTGCCAGCAGTTACCTCTCACTAGCCAAAAACATTCAGTACTTC
CASSYLSLAKNIQYF
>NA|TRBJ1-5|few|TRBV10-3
TGTGCCATCAGTGAGTCGGCCCAGGGGAGGGGCAATCAGCCCCAGCATTTT
CAISESAQGRGNQPQHF
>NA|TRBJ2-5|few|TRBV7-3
TGTGCCAACGATTGGCCGGTGAAAGAGACCCAGTACTTC
CANDWPVKETQYF
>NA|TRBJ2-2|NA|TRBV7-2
TGTGCCAGCAGGCGGGACAGACTCTACACCGGGGAGCTGTTTTTT
CASRRDRLYTGELFF
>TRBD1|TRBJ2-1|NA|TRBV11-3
TGTGCCAGCAGCTCGACAGGGTCCCCCTGGGGTGAGCAGTTCTTC
CASSSTGSPWGEQFF
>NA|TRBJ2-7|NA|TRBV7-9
TGTGCCAGCAGACAAGGGGTCTACGAGCAGTACTTC
CASRQGVYEQYF
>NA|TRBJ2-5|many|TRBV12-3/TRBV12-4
TGTGCCAGCAGTCGGACGGAGACCCAGTACTTC
CASSRTETQYF
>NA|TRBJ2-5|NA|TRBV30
TGTGCCTGGAGTGTACAGGGCGGAGAGACCCAGTACTTC
CAWSVQGGETQYF
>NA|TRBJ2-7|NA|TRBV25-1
TGTGCCAGCAGCTTCTCCGGGACAATCCACGAGCAGTACTTC
CASSFSGTIHEQYF
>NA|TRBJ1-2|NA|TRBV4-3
TGCGCCAGCAGCCAAGATGAAGATGGGGGTATTAACTATGGCTACACCTTC
CASSQDEDGGINYGYTF
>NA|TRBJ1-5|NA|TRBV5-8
TGTGCCAGCAGCTACGGACAGTTTAGCAATCAGCCCCAGCATTTT
CASSYGQFSNQPQHF
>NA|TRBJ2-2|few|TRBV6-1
TGTGCCAGCCCGGGCCCCGGGGAGCTGTTTTTT
CASPGPGELFF
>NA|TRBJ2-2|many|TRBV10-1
TGCGCCAGCAGTGCCACACTGGACCTAAACACCGGGGAGCTGTTTTTT
CASSATLDLNTGELFF
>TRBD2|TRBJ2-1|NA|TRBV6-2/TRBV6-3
TGTGCCAGCAGTTTGGGTAGCGGGGTTATAAATGAGCAGTTCTTC
CASSLGSGVINEQFF
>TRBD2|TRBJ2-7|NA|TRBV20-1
TGCAGTGCTAGAGAATTACCGAGTAGGACTAGTTTCTACGAGCAGTACTTC
CSARELPSRTSFYEQYF
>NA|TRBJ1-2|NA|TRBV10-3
TGTGCCATCAGCATTGCCCGACCTGACAAGGCGAGCTATGGCTACACCTTC
CAISIARPDKASYGYTF
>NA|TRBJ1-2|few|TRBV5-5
TGTGCCAGCAGCACCGGGGCCGAAAACGGCTACACCTTC
CASSTGAENGYTF
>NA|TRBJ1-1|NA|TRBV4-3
TGCGCCAGCAGCCAATCCCGATCGGGCTACACTGAAGCTTTCTTT
CASSQSRSGYTEAFF
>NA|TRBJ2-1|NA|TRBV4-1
TGCGCCAGCAGCCAAGATCCCCCAGGGCGCGGATACAATGAGCAGTTCTTC
CASSQDPPGRGYNEQFF
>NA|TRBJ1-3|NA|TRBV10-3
TGTGCCATCGGCGCTGGAAACACCATATATTTT
CAIGAGNTIYF
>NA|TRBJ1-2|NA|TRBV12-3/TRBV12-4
TGTGCCAGCACCGCGAAGGGTCGGTATGGCTACACCTTC
CASTAKGRYGYTF
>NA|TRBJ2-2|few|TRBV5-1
TGCGCCAGCAGCTGGAGCCGAGAGCTAGGGCTGTTTTTT
CASSWSRELGLFF